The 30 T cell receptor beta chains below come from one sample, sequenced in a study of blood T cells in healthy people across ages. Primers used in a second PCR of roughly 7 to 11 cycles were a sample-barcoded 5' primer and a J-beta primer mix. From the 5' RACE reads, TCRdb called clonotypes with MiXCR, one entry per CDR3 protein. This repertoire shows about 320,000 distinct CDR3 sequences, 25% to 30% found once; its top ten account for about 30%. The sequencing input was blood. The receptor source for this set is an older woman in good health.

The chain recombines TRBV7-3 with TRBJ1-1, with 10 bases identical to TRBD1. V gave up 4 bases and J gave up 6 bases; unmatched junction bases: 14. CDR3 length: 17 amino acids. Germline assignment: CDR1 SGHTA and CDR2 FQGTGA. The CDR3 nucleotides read TGTGCCAGCAGCTCGTGGGGACCGGGACAGGGGTTCGCTGAAGCTTTCTTT. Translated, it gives CASSSWGPGQGFAEAFF.

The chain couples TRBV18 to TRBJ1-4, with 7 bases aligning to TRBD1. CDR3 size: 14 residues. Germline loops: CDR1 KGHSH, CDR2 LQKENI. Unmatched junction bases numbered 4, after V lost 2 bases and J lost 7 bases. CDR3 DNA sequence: TGTGCCAGCTCACCAGGGACAGTTCTTGAAAAACTGTTTTTT. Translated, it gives CASSPGTVLEKLFF.

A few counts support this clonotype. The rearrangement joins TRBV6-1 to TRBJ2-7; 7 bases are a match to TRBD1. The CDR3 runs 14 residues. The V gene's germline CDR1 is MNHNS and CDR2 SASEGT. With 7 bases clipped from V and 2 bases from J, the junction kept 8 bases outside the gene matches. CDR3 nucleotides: TGTGCCAGCATGCGAGGGGGCTCCGCCTACGAGCAGTACTTC. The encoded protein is CASMRGGSAYEQYF.

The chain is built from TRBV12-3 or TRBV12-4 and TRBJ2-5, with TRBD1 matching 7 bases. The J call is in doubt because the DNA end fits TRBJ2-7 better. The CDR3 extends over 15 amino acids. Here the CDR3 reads CASSSTGDRSYEQYF. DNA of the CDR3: TGTGCCAGCAGTTCTACAGGGGACCGCTCCTACGAGCAGTACTTC.

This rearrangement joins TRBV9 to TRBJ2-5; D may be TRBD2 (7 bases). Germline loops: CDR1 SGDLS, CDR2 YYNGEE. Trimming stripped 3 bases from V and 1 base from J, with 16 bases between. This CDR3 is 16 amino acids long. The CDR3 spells CASSGPRRGAQETQYF. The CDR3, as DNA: TGTGCCAGCAGCGGACCCCGTCGGGGGGCCCAAGAGACCCAGTACTTC.

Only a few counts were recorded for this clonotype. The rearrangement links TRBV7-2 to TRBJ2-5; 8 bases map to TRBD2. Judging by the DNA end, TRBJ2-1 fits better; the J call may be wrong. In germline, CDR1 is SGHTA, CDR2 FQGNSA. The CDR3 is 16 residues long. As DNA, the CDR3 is TGTGCCAGCGGCGGGACTAGTAGTTGGAGTCGGAATGAGCAGTTCTTC. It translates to CASGGTSSWSRNEQFF.

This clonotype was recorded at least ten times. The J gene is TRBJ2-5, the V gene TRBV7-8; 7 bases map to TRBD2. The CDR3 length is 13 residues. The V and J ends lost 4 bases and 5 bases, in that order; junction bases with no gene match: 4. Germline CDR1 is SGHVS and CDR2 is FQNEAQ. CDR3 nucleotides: TGTGCCAGCAGCTCCCTGGGGGGGGAGACCCAGTACTTC. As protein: CASSSLGGETQYF.

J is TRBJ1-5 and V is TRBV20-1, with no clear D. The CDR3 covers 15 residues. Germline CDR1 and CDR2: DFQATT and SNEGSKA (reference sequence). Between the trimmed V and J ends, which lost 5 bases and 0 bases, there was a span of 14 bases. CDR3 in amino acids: CSAGRSGFSNQPQHF. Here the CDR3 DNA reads TGCAGTGCTGGGAGGTCGGGATTTAGCAATCAGCCCCAGCATTTT.

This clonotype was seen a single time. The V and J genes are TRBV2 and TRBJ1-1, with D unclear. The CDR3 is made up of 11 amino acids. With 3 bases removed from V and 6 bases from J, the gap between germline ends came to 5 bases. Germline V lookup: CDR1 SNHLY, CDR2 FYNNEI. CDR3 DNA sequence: TGTGCCAGCAGTGACTGGGCTGAAGCTTTCTTT. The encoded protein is CASSDWAEAFF.

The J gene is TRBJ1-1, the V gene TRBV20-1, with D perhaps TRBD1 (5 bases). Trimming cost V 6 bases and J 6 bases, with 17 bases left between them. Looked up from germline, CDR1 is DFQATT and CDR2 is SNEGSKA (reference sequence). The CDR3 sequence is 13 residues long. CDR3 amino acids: CSAPGRRIAEAFF. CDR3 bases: TGCAGTGCACCGGGACGGAGGATCGCTGAAGCTTTCTTT.

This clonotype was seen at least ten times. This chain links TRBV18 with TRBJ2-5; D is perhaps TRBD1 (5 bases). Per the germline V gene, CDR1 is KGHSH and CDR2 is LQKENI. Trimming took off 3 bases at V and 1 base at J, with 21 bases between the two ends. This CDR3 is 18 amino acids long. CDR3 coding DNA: TGTGCCAGCTCACCGAAACCTCATACAGACAGTTCCCAAGAGACCCAGTACTTC. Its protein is CASSPKPHTDSSQETQYF.

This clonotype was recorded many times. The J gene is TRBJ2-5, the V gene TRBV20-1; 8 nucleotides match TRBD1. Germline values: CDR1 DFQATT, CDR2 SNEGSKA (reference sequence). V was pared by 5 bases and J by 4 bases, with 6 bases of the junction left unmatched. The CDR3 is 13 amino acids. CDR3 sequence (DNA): TGCAGTGCTGTGCCCGACAGGGGAGAGACCCAGTACTTC. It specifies CSAVPDRGETQYF.

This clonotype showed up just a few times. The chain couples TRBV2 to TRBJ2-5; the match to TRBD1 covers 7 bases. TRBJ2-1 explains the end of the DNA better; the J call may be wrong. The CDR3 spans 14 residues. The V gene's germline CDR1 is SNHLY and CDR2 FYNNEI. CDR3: CASSKDRAGNEQFF. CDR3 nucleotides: TGTGCCAGCAGCAAAGACAGGGCCGGCAATGAGCAGTTCTTC.

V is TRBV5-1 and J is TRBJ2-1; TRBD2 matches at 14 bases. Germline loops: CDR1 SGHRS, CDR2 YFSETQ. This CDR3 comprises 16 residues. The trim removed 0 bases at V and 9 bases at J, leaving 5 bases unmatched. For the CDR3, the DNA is TGCGCCAGCAGCTTGGATGGGACTAGCGGGAGCGGTGAGCAGTTCTTC. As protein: CASSLDGTSGSGEQFF.

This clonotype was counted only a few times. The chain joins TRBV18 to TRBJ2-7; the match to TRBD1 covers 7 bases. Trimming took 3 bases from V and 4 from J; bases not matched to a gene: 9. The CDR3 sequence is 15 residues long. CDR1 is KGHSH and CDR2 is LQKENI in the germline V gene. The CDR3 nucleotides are TGTGCCAGCTCACCCACAGGGGCCTCGGAATACGAGCAGTACTTC. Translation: CASSPTGASEYEQYF.

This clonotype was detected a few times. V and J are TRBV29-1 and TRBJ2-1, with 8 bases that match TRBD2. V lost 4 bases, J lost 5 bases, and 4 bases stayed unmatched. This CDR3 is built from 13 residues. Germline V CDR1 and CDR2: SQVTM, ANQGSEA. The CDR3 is CSVGLAGNNEQFF. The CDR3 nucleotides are TGCAGCGTTGGATTAGCGGGAAACAATGAGCAGTTCTTC.

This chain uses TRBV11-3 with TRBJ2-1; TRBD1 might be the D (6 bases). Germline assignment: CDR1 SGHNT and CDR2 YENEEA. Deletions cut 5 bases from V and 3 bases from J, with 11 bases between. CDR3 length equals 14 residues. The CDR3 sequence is CASSRGQNYNEQFF. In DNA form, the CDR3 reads TGTGCCAGCAGCCGCGGACAGAACTACAATGAGCAGTTCTTC.

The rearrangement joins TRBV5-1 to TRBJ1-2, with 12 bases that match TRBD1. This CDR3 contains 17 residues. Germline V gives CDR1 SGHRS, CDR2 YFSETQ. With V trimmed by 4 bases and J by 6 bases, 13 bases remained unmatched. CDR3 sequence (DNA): TGCGCCAGCAGCCCGGTACCGGGACAGGGGGCTTTGGATGGCTACACCTTC. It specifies CASSPVPGQGALDGYTF. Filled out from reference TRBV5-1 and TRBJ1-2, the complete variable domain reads KAGVTQTPRYLIKTRGQQVTLSCSPISGHRSVSWYQQTPGQGLQFLFEYFSETQRNKGNFPGRFSGRQFSNSRSEMNVSTLELGDSALYLCASSPVPGQGALDGYTFGSGTRLTVV.

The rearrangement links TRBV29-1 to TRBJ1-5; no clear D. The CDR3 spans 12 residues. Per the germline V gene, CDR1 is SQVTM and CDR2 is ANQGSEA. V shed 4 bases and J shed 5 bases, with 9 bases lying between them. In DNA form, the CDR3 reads TGCAGCGTTGGGGGTTATGATCAGCCCCAGCATTTT. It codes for CSVGGYDQPQHF.

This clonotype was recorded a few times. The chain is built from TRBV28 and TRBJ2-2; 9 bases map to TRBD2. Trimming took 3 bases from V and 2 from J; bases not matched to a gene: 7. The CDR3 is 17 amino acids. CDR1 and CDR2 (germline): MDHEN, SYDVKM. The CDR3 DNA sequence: TGTGCCAGCAGTTTTAGCGGGAGAGCGGTTAACACCGGGGAGCTGTTTTTT. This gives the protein CASSFSGRAVNTGELFF. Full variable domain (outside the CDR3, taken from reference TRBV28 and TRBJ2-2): DVKVTQSSRYLVKRTGEKVFLECVQDMDHENMFWYRQDPGLGLRLIYFSYDVKMKEKGDIPEGYSVSREKKERFSLILESASTNQTSMYLCASSFSGRAVNTGELFFGEGSRLTVL.

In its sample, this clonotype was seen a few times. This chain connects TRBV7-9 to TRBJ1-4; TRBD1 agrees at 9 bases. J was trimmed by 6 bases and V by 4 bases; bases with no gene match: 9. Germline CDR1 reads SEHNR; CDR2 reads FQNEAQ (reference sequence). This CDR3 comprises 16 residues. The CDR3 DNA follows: TGTGCCAGCAGCTACCCAGGACAGGGGCGAGATGAAAAACTGTTTTTT. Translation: CASSYPGQGRDEKLFF.

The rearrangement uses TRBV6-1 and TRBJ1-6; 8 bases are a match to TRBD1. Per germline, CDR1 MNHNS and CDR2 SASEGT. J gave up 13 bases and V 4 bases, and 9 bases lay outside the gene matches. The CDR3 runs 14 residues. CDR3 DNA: TGTGCCAGCAGTGGAGGACAGGGAGGTAATCCCCTCCACTTT. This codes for CASSGGQGGNPLHF.

CDR3 in amino acids: CSVMMTGKGETQYF. CDR3 DNA: TGCAGCGTCATGATGACAGGGAAGGGAGAGACCCAGTACTTC. The rearrangement joins TRBV29-1 to TRBJ2-5; TRBD1 agrees at 7 bases. CDR1 is SQVTM and CDR2 is ANQGSEA in the germline V gene. V lost 6 bases and J lost 4; bases outside the gene matches: 11. The CDR3 is made up of 14 amino acids. Full variable domain (rest looked up from reference TRBV29-1 and TRBJ2-5): SAVISQKPSRDICQRGTSLTIQCQVDSQVTMMFWYRQQPGQSLTLIATANQGSEATYESGFVIDKFPISRPNLTFSTLTVSNMSPEDSSIYLCSVMMTGKGETQYFGPGTRLLVL.

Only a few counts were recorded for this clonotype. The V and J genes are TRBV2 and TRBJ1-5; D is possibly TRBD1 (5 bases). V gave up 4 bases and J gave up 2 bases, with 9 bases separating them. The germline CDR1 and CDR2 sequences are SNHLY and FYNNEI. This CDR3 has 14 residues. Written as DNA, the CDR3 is TGTGCCAGCAGTGGGGGGAATGGCAATCAGCCCCAGCATTTT. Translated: CASSGGNGNQPQHF.

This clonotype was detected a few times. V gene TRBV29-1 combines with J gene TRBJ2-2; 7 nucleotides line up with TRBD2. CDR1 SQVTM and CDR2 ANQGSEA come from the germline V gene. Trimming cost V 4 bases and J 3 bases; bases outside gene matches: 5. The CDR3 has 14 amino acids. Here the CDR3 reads CSVARESHTGELFF. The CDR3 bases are TGCAGCGTTGCGCGGGAGAGCCACACCGGGGAGCTGTTTTTT.

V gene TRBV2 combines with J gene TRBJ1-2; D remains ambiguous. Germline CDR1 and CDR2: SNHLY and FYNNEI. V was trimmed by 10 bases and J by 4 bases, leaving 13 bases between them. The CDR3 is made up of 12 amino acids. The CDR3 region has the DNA TGTGCCAAACCAGGTGAATCCTATGGCTACACCTTC. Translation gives CAKPGESYGYTF.

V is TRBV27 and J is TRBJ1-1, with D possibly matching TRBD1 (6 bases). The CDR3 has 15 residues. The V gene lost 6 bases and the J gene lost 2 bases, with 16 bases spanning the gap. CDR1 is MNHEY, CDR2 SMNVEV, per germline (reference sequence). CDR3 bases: TGTGCCAGCAGGACCGATAGGGGGAGAAACACTGAAGCTTTCTTT. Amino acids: CASRTDRGRNTEAFF.

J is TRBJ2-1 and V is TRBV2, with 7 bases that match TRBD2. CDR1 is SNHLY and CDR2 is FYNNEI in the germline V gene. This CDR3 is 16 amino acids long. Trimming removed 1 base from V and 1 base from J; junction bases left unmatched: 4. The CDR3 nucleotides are TGTGCCAGCAGTGAAGGGGGGGGTGGATCCTACAATGAGCAGTTCTTC. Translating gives CASSEGGGGSYNEQFF. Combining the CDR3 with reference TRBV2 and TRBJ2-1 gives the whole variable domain EPEVTQTPSHQVTQMGQEVILRCVPISNHLYFYWYRQILGQKVEFLVSFYNNEISEKSEIFDDQFSVERPDGSNFTLKIRSTKLEDSAMYFCASSEGGGGSYNEQFFGPGTRLTVL.

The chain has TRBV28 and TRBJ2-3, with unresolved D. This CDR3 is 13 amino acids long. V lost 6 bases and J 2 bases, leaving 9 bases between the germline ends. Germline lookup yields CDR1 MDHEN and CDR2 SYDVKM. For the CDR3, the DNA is TGTGCCAGCAGCCTCCTAGACACAGATACGCAGTATTTT. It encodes CASSLLDTDTQYF.

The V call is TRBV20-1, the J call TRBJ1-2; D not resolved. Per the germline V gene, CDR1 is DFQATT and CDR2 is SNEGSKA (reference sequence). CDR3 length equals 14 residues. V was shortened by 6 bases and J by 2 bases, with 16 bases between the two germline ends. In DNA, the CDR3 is TGCAGTGCGTGCTGCAAGCCATCCAACTATGGCTACACCTTC. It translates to CSACCKPSNYGYTF.